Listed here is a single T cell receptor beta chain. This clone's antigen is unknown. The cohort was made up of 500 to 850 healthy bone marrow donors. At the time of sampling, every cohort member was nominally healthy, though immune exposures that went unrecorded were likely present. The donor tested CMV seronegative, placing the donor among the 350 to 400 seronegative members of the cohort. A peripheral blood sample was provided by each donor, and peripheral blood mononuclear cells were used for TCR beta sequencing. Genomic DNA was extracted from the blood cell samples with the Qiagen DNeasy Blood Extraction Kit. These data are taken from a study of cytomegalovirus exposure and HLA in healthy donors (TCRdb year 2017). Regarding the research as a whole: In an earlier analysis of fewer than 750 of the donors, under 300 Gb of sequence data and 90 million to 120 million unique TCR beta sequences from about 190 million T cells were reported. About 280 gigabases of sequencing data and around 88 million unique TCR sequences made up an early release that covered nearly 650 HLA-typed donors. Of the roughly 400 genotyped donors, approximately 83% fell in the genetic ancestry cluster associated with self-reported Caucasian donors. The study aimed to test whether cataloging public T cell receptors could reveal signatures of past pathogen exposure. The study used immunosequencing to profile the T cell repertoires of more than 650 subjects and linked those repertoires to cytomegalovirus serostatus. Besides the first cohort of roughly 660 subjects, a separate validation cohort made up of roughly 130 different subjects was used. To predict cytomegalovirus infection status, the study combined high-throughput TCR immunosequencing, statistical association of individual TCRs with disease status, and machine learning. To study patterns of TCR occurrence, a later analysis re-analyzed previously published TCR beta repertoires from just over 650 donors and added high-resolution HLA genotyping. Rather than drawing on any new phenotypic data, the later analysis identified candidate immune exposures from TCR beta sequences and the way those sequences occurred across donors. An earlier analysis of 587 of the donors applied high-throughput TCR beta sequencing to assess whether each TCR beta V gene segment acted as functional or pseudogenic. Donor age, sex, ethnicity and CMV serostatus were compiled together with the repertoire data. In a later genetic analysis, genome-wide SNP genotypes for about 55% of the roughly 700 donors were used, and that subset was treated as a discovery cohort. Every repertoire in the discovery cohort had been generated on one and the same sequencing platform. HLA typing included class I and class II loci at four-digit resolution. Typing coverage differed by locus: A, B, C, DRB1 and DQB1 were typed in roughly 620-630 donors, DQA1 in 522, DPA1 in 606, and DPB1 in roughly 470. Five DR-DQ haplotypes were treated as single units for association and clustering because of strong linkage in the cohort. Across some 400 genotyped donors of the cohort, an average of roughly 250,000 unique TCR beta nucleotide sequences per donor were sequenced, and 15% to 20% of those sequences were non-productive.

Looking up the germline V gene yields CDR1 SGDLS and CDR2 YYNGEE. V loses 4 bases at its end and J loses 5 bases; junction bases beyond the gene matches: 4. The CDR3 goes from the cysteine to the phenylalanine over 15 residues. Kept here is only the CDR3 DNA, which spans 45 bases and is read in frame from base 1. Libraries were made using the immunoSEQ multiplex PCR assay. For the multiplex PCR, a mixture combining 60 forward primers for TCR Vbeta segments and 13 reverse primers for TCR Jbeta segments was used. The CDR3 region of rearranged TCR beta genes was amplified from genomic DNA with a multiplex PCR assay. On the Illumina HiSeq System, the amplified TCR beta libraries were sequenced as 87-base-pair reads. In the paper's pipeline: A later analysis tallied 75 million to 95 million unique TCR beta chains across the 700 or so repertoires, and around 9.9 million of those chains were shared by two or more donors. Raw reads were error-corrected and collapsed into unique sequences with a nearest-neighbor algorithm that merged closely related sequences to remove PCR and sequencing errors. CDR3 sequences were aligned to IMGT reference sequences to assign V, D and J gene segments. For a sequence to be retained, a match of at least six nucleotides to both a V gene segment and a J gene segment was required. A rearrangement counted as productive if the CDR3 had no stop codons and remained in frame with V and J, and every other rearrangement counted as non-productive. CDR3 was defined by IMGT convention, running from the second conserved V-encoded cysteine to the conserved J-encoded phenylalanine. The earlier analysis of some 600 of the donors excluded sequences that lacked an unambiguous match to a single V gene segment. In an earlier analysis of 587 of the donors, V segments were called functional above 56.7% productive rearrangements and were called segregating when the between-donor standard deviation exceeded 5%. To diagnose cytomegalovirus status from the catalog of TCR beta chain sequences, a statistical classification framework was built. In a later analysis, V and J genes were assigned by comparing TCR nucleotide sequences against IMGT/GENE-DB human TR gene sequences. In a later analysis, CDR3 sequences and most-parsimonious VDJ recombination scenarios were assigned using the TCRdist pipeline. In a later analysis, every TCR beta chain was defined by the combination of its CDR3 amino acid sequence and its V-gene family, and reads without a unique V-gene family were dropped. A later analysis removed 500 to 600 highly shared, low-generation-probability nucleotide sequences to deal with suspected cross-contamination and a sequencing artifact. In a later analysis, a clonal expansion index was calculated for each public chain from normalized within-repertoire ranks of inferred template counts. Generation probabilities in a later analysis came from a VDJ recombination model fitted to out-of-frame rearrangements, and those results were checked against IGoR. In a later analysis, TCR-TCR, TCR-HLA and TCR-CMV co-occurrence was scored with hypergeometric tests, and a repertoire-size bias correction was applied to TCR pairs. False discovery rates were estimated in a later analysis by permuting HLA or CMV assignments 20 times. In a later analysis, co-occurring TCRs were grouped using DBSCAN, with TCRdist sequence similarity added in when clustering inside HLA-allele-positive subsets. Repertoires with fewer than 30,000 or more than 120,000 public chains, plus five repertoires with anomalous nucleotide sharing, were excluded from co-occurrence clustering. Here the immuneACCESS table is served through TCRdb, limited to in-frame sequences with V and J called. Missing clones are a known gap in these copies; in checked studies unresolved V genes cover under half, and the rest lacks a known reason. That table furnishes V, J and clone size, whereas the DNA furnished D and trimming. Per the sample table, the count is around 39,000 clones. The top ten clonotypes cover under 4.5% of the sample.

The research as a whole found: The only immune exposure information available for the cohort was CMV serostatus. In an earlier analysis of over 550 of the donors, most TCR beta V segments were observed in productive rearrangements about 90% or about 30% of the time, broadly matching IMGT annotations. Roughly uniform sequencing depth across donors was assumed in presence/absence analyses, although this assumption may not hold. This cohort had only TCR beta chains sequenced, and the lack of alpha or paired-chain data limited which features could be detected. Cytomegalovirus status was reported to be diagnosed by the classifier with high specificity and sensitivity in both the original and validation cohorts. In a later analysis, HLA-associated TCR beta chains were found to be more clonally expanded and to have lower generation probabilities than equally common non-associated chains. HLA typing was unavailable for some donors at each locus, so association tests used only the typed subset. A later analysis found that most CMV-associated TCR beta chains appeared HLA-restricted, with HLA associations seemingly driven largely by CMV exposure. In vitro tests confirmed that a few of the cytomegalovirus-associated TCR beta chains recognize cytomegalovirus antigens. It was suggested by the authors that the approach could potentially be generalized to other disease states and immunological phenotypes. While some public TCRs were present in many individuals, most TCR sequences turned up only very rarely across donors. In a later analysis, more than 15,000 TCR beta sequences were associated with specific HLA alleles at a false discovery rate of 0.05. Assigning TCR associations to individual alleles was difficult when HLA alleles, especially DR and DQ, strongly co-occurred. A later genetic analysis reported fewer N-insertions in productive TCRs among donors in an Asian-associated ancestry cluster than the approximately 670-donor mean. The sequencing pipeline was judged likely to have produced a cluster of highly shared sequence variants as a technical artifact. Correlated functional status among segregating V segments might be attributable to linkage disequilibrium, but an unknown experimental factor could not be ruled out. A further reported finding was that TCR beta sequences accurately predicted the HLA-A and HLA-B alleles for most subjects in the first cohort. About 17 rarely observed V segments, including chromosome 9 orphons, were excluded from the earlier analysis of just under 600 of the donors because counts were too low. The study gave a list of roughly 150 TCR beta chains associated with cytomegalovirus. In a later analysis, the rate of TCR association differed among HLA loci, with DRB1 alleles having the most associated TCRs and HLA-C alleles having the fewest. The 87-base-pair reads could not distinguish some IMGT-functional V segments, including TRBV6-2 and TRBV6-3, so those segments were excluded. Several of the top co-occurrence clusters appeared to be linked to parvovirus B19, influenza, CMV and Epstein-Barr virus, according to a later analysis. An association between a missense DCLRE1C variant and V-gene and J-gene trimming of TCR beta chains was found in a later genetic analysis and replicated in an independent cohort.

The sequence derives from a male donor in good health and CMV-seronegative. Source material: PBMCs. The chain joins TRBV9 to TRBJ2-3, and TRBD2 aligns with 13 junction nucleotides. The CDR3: CASSRRTSGGDTQYF. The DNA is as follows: TGTGCCAGCAGCCGTCGGACTAGCGGGGGAGATACGCAGTATTTT.